These 18 T cell receptor beta chains were sequenced from one sample in a study of cytomegalovirus exposure and HLA in healthy donors. PCR involved 60 Vbeta and 13 Jbeta primers. The assay was immunoSEQ multiplex PCR, and TCRdb's table has in-frame clones only and misses some. The sample lists 150,000 or so clones, 70% to 80% occurring once. The sequenced material came from PBMCs. Receptors originate from a man aged 40-49 years in good health and CMV-seronegative.

The chain couples TRBV28 to TRBJ2-5; D is possibly TRBD2 (6 bases). The J call may be incorrect, as the DNA end agrees better with TRBJ2-7. Germline V gene data show CDR1 as MDHEN and CDR2 as SYDVKM. This CDR3 is 13 amino acids long. The CDR3 protein is CASRRDSLGEQYF. CDR3 nucleotides: TGTGCCAGCAGGAGGGACTCCCTGGGCGAGCAGTACTTC.

This CDR3 reads CAWRASGSFYEQYF. The CDR3 nucleotides are TGTGCCTGGAGGGCTAGCGGGAGTTTCTACGAGCAGTACTTC. This chain links TRBV30 with TRBJ2-7; 10 bases align to TRBD2. V dropped 3 bases and J dropped 3; count of bases not matched to a gene: 5. The V gene's germline CDR1 is GTSNPN and CDR2 SVGIG (reference sequence). CDR3 length: 14 amino acids.

The chain carries TRBV9 and TRBJ1-1; D uncertain. CDR1 is SGDLS, CDR2 YYNGEE, per germline. The V end lost 1 base, the J end lost 5 bases, and 9 bases lay between the germline ends. The CDR3 length is 13 residues. The CDR3 region is CASSVTGRTEAFF. The CDR3 bases are TGTGCCAGCAGCGTAACCGGGAGGACTGAAGCTTTCTTT.

This clone was observed a few times. The gene calls are TRBV10-3 and TRBJ1-4, with 10 bases identical to TRBD1. Germline V lookup: CDR1 ENHRY, CDR2 SYGVKD. After removal of 6 bases from V and 6 bases from J, the junction contained 4 bases not matched to a gene. The CDR3 sequence is 14 residues long. The CDR3 sequence is CAISRDRGYEKLFF. For the CDR3, the DNA is TGTGCCATCAGCCGGGACAGGGGATATGAAAAACTGTTTTTT.

The chain carries TRBV9 and TRBJ1-2; D is ambiguous. Germline-derived CDR1 and CDR2 are SGDLS and YYNGEE. V was trimmed by 3 bases and J by 8 bases, leaving 11 bases between them. This CDR3 spans 12 amino acids. DNA for the CDR3: TGTGCCAGCAGCGCAGCAGGATTAGGCTACACCTTC. It is translated as CASSAAGLGYTF. The entire variable domain, with the rest obtained from reference TRBV9 and TRBJ1-2, is as follows: DSGVTQTPKHLITATGQRVTLRCSPRSGDLSVYWYQQSLDQGLQFLIQYYNGEERAKGNILERFSAQQFPDLHSELNLSSLELGDSALYFCASSAAGLGYTFGSGTRLTVV.

The V gene is TRBV9, the J gene TRBJ2-2; TRBD2 agrees at 11 bases. Germline V gene data show CDR1 as SGDLS and CDR2 as YYNGEE. CDR3 length equals 16 residues. V shed 4 bases and J 6 bases; nucleotides not matched to a gene: 8. The CDR3 sequence is CASSTHSGRAPGELFF. In DNA form, the CDR3 reads TGTGCCAGCAGCACCCATAGCGGGAGGGCCCCCGGGGAGCTGTTTTTT.

The V call is TRBV28, the J call TRBJ1-2; D might be TRBD1 (6 bases). From germline, CDR1 is MDHEN and CDR2 SYDVKM. This CDR3 spans 14 amino acids. Trimming shortened V by 3 bases and J by 2 bases, and 10 bases separated the two germline ends. The CDR3 protein is CASSLTGQNYGYTF. CDR3 DNA sequence: TGTGCCAGCAGTTTGACAGGACAAAACTATGGCTACACCTTC.

This chain links TRBV2 with TRBJ2-3; 14 nucleotides align to TRBD2. Germline V lookup: CDR1 SNHLY, CDR2 FYNNEI. The CDR3 sequence is 16 residues long. Germline trimming cut 5 bases from V and 2 bases from J; bases unmatched to any gene: 3. CDR3 sequence reads: CASSSTSGGDTDTQYF. As DNA, the CDR3 is TGTGCCAGCAGTTCGACTAGCGGGGGGGACACAGATACGCAGTATTTT.

The CDR3 spells CASSQEGAGGYGYTF. The DNA of the CDR3 is TGCGCCAGCAGCCAAGAGGGGGCAGGGGGCTATGGCTACACCTTC. The V call is TRBV4-1, the J call TRBJ1-2; 7 nucleotides agree with TRBD1. V dropped 0 bases and J dropped 4; count of bases not matched to a gene: 5. The CDR3 length is 15 residues. CDR1 and CDR2 from the germline V gene are MGHRA and YSYEKL.

The rearrangement joins TRBV5-1 to TRBJ1-4; 11 nucleotides align to TRBD1. Per the germline V gene, CDR1 is SGHRS and CDR2 is YFSETQ. Trimming at V came to 4 bases and at J to 4 bases, leaving 3 bases not matched to a gene. The CDR3 totals 15 residues. The CDR3 sequence: CASSTGQGDNEKLFF. Written as DNA, the CDR3 is TGCGCCAGCAGCACGGGACAGGGGGATAATGAAAAACTGTTTTTT.

This chain joins TRBV2 and TRBJ1-5, with 7 bases aligning to TRBD1. Germline V gene lookup returns CDR1 SNHLY and CDR2 FYNNEI. This CDR3 comprises 14 residues. With 6 bases clipped from V and 8 bases from J, the junction kept 10 bases outside the gene matches. CDR3 region: CASRARGILEPQHF. The DNA of the CDR3 is TGTGCCAGCAGGGCCAGGGGGATTCTTGAGCCCCAGCATTTT.

The chain recombines TRBV5-4 with TRBJ1-2; D call uncertain. V was trimmed by 0 bases and J by 4 bases, leaving 13 bases between them. CDR3 length: 15 residues. The germline V gene encodes CDR1 SGHNT and CDR2 YYREEE (reference sequence). CDR3 coding DNA: TGTGCCAGCAGCTTGGTCGCCTCGGGGTTCTATGGCTACACCTTC. Its translation is CASSLVASGFYGYTF. The variable domain in full, with the rest retrieved from reference TRBV5-4 and TRBJ1-2, is ETGVTQSPTHLIKTRGQQVTLRCSSQSGHNTVSWYQQALGQGPQFIFQYYREEENGRGNFPPRFSGLQFPNYSSELNVNALELDDSALYLCASSLVASGFYGYTFGSGTRLTVV.

J is TRBJ1-3 and V is TRBV10-3; maybe TRBD1 (5 bases). Deletions cut 6 bases from V and 5 bases from J, with 8 bases between. This CDR3 spans 12 amino acids. Germline CDR1 ENHRY, CDR2 SYGVKD. This CDR3 is CAISKDRNTIYF. DNA for the CDR3: TGTGCCATCAGCAAGGACAGAAACACCATATATTTT.

The genes are TRBV7-9 and TRBJ1-2, with 9 bases matching TRBD1. CDR1 is SEHNR, CDR2 FQNEAQ, per germline (reference sequence). This CDR3 contains 19 residues. With 2 bases clipped from V and 2 bases from J, the junction kept 15 bases outside the gene matches. Here the CDR3 reads CASSLPHVGYGQGNYGYTF. CDR3 DNA sequence: TGTGCCAGCAGCTTACCGCACGTGGGGTACGGACAGGGGAACTATGGCTACACCTTC.

The chain carries TRBV4-2 and TRBJ2-5; 10 bases map to TRBD2. From germline, CDR1 is LGHNA and CDR2 YNFKEQ. The CDR3 has 17 residues. Unmatched junction bases numbered 14, after V lost 5 bases and J lost 5 bases. The CDR3: CASSESTSGMTRETQYF. As DNA, the CDR3 is TGTGCCAGCAGCGAGTCCACTAGCGGGATGACGAGGGAGACCCAGTACTTC.

The V gene is TRBV5-6, the J gene TRBJ2-1; D might be TRBD2 (5 bases). V was trimmed by 7 bases and J by 2 bases, leaving 13 bases between them. The CDR3 has 14 residues. The germline V gene encodes CDR1 SGHDT and CDR2 YYEEEE. This CDR3 reads CASGLLDTYNEQFF. For the CDR3, the DNA is TGTGCCAGCGGACTCCTAGACACCTACAATGAGCAGTTCTTC.

The V call is TRBV25-1, the J call TRBJ2-5; 8 nucleotides line up with TRBD1. From germline, CDR1 is MGHDK and CDR2 SYGVNS. The J segment lost 5 bases and the V segment lost 1 base, leaving 6 bases of the junction unmatched. The CDR3 covers 15 residues. CDR3 nucleotide sequence: TGTGCCAGCAGTGAATTTGCAGGGGGCGGCGAGACCCAGTACTTC. Translating it yields CASSEFAGGGETQYF.

The rearrangement joins TRBV29-1 to TRBJ2-5; TRBD1 matches at 7 bases. Germline V gene sequence: CDR1 SQVTM, CDR2 ANQGSEA. CDR3 length equals 12 residues. The junction had 3 bases not matched to a gene; V was cut back by 7 bases and J by 1 base. CDR3 loop: CSGGQAQETQYF. The CDR3 DNA follows: TGCAGCGGTGGACAGGCCCAAGAGACCCAGTACTTC.